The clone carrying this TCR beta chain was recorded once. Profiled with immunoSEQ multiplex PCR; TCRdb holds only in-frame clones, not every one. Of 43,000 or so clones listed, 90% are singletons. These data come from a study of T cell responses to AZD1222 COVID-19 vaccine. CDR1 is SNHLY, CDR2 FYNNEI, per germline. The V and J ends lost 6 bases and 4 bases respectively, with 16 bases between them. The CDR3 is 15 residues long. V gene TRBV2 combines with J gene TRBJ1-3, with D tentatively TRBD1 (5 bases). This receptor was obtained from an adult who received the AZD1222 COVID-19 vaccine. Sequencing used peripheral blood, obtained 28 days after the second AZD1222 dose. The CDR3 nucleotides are TGTGCCAGCAGACAAGGGTGGGGGTCAGGAAACACCATATATTTT. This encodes CASRQGWGSGNTIYF.